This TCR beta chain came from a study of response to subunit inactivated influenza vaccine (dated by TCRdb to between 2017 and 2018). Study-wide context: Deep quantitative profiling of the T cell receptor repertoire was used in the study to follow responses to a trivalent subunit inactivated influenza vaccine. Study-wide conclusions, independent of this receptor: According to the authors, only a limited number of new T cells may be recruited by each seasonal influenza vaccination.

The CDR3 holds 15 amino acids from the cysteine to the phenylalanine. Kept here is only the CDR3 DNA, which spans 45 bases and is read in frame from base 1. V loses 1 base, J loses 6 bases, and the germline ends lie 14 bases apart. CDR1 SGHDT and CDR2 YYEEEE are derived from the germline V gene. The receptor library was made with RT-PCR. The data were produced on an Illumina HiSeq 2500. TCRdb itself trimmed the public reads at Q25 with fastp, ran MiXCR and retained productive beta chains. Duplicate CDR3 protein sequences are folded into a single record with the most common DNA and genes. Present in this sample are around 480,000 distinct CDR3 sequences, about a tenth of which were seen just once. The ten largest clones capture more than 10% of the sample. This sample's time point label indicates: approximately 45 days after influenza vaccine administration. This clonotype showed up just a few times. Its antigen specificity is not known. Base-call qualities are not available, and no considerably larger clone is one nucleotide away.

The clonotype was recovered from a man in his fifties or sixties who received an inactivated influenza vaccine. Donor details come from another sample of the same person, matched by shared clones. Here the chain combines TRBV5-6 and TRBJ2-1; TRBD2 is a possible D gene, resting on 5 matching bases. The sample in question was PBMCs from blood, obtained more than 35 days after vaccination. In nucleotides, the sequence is TGTGCCAGCAGCTTGTATCTAGCTCAAAGCAATGAGCAGTTCTTC. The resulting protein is CASSLYLAQSNEQFF.